The present T cell receptor beta chain was sequenced within a study of shared clonotypes between healthy human individuals (dated by TCRdb to the early 2020s). Some background on the complete study: The cohort comprised two women and a few men aged 18 to 49 years. To increase sequencing depth and limit assay-specific biases, TCR repertoire library preparation and sequencing were carried out by different laboratories using diverse techniques. Blood TCR repertoires of about five healthy adults were deeply sequenced to estimate repertoire size and the extent of clonotype sharing between individuals. Between about 0.85 and 9.5 billion PBMCs per donor were obtained by leukapheresis. Summary of the overall study and its limitations: Only blood was sampled, and tissue TCR repertoires likely differ from those in blood. The genetic and exposure-history diversity represented was limited by the small number of donors. Pairwise subsampling led to the expectation that sequencing depth would affect the degree of clonotype sharing among donors.

Donors were healthy HIV-negative adults with no recently reported acute infections or vaccinations. All donors were Caucasian adults living in Nashville, Tennessee, USA. For unsorted samples, some 87 million PBMCs were counted, and genomic DNA was extracted using the QIAamp DNA Blood Mini kit. Blood was collected by leukapheresis, and PBMCs were isolated by Ficoll-Histopaque density gradient centrifugation and then cryopreserved in liquid nitrogen vapor phase. The germline V gene yields SNHLY for CDR1 and FYNNEI for CDR2. The cysteine opens and the phenylalanine closes a CDR3 of 14 amino acids. Kept here is only the CDR3 DNA, which spans 42 bases and is read in frame from base 1. At the junction V is shortened by 6 bases and J by 2 bases; bases outside the gene matches: 3. Comment on this clone: Its antigen is currently not known. Qualities for individual bases were not recorded, and no much larger clone is one base off.

Using the deep immunoSEQ assay, multiplex PCR amplified TCR CDR3 regions from genomic DNA. Extracted genomic DNA from each cell subset was distributed evenly across all wells of several immunoSEQ 96-well plates, and each plate was treated as a replicate. For unsorted PBMC, roughly 270 ng genomic DNA, equal to 30,000 or so T cell genomes, was loaded into each replicate PCR. Unsorted PBMC genomic DNA was sequenced across ten immunoSEQ deep assay plates. Purified libraries were measured with a Qubit 3.0 fluorometer, size-checked on a Bioanalyzer 2100, and measured again with the KAPA Library Quantification kit. Every immunoSEQ 96-well plate was sequenced on a dedicated single-read 150-cycle Illumina NextSeq 550 flow cell. From the authors' description of their analysis: Because the immunoSEQ output held only junctional sequences and lacked quality scores, the filtering could not match the filtering applied to full-length reads. Sequences were annotated with PyIR, a Python wrapper for IgBLAST v1.9, and V/J genes and CDR3 were assigned using IMGT germline references. Reads were filtered out if the reads had weak V/J assignments (E-value above 1e-6), no CDR3, stop codons, out-of-frame junctions, or ambiguous translated residues. V3J clonotypes were defined as sequences sharing an identical inferred V gene, J gene, and CDR3 amino acid sequence. Percentage overlap between repertoires was computed as shared unique clonotypes divided by the size of the smaller repertoire. Three approaches were used to assess repertoire richness: RTK rarefaction, the Chao1 estimator, and Recon v2.1 estimates of unobserved clonotypes. As stored in TCRdb, this immuneACCESS dataset retains in-frame rearrangements with V and J assigned. A fraction of the clones does not appear; measured against another copy, unresolved V genes explain less than half of the discrepancy, and the remainder lacks a known reason. V, J and clone size were drawn from that table, and D and trimming were deduced from the DNA. The sample data list about 600,000 clones, and around 76% of these were observed just once. The ten largest clones capture around 12% of the sample.

Sequencing was done on a sample of PBMCs. The V and J segments used are TRBV2 and TRBJ2-2; 7 bases in between match TRBD2. The receptor's source is a middle-aged woman in good health. Some clones in this sample may be carry-over from other donors' samples. The CDR3 amino acid sequence is: CASRAGVNTGELFF. At the DNA level, the sequence is TGTGCCAGCAGGGCGGGGGTAAACACCGGGGAGCTGTTTTTT.